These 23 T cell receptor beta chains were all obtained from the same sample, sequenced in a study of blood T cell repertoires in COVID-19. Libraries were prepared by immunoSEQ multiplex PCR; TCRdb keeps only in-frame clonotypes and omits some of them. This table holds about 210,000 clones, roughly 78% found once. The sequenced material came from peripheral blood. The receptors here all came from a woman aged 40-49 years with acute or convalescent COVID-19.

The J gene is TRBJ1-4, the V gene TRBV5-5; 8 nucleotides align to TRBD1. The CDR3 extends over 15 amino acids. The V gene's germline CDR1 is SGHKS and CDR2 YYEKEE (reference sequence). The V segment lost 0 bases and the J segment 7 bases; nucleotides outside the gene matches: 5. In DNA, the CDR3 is TGTGCCAGCAGCTTGGCCCGGACAGGGTCTGAAAAACTGTTTTTT. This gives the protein CASSLARTGSEKLFF.

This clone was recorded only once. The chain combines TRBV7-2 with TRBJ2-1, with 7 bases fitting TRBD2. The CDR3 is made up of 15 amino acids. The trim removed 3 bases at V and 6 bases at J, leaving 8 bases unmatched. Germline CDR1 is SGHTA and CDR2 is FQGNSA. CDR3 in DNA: TGTGCCAGCAGCTTTCCAGGACTAGGATCCAATGAGCAGTTCTTC. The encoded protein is CASSFPGLGSNEQFF.

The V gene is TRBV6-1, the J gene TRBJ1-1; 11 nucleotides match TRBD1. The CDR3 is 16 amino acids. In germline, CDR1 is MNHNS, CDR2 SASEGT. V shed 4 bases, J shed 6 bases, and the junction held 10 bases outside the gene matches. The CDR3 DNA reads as TGTGCCAGCAGTGCCCTCGGACAGGGGGCCCGTTCTGAAGCTTTCTTT. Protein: CASSALGQGARSEAFF.

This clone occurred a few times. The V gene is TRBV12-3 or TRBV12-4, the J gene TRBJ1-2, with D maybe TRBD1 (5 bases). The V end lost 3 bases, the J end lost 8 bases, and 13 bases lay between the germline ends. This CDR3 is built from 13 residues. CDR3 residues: CASSLEGLGGYTF. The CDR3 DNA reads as TGTGCCAGCAGTTTGGAGGGGCTTGGGGGCTACACCTTC.

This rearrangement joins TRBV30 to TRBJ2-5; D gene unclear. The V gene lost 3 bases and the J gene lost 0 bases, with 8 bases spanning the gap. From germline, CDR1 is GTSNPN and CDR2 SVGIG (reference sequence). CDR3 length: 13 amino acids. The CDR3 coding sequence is TGTGCCTGGAGGTCTTCGTACCAAGAGACCCAGTACTTC. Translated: CAWRSSYQETQYF.

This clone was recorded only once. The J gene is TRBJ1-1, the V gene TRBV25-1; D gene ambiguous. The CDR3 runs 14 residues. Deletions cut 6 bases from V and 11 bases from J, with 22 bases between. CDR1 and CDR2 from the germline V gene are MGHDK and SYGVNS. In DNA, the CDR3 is TGTGCCAGCAGAGCCCCCTTTGCTCCACCGGTCGCTTTCTTT. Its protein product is CASRAPFAPPVAFF.

The CDR3 nucleotides are TGCGCCAGCAGCCACACCGTTGGCGGGTCCTCTGGAAACACCATATATTTT. Translated, it gives CASSHTVGGSSGNTIYF. V gene TRBV5-1 combines with J gene TRBJ1-3; D is undetermined. V was clipped by 4 bases and J by 0 bases, with 17 bases between them. Germline-derived CDR1 and CDR2 are SGHRS and YFSETQ. The CDR3 loop spans 17 amino acids. Combining the CDR3 with reference TRBV5-1 and TRBJ1-3 gives the whole variable domain KAGVTQTPRYLIKTRGQQVTLSCSPISGHRSVSWYQQTPGQGLQFLFEYFSETQRNKGNFPGRFSGRQFSNSRSEMNVSTLELGDSALYLCASSHTVGGSSGNTIYFGEGSWLTVV.

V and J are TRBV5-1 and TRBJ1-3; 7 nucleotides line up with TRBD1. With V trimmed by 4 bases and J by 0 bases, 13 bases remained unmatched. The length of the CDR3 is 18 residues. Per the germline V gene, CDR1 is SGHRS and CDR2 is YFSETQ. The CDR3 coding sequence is TGCGCCAGCAGCCGAGACCCTGGGACAGCGAGCTCTGGAAACACCATATATTTT. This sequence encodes CASSRDPGTASSGNTIYF.

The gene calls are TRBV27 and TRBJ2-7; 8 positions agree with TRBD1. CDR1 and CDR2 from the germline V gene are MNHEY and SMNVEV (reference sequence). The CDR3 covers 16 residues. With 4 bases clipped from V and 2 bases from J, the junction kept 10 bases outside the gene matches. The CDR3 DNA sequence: TGTGCCAGCAGTTCAATCCGGGACAGGCATCCCTACGAGCAGTACTTC. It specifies CASSSIRDRHPYEQYF.

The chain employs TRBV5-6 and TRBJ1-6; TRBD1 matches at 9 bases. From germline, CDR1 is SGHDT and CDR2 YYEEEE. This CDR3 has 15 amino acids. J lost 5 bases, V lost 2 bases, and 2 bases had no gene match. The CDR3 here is CASSLTGGNNSPLHF. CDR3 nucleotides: TGTGCCAGCAGCTTAACAGGGGGCAATAATTCACCCCTCCACTTT.

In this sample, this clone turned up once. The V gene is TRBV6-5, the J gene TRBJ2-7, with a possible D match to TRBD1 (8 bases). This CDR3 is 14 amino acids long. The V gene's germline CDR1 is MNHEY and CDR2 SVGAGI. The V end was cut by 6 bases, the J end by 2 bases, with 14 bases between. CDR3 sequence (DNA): TGTGCCAGCAGGGTAACAGGGGGGGCCTACGAGCAGTACTTC. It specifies CASRVTGGAYEQYF.

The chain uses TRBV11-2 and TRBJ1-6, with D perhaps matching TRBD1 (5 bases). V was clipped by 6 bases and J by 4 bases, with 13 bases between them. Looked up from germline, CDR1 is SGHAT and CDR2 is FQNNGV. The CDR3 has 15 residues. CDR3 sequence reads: CASRSPRAYNSPLHF. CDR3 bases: TGTGCCAGCAGATCCCCCAGGGCGTATAATTCACCCCTCCACTTT.

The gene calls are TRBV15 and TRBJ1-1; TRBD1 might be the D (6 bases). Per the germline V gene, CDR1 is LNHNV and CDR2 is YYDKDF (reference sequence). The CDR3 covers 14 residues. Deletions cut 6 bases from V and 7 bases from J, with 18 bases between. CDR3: CATREPGTHYEAFF. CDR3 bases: TGTGCCACCAGAGAACCCGGGACACATTATGAAGCTTTCTTT.

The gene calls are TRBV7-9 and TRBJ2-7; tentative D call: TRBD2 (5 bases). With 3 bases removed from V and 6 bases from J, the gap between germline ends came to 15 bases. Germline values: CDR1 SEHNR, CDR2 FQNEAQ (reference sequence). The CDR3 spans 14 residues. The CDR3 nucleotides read TGTGCCAGCAGCTTGTCCCACGGGGTGGGCGAGCAGTACTTC. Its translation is CASSLSHGVGEQYF.

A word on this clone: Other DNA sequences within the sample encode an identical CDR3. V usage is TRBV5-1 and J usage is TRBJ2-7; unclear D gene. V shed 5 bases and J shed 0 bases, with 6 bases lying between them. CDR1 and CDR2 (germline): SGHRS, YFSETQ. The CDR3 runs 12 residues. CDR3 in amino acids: CASSHNSYEQYF. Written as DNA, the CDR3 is TGCGCCAGCAGTCACAACTCCTACGAGCAGTACTTC.

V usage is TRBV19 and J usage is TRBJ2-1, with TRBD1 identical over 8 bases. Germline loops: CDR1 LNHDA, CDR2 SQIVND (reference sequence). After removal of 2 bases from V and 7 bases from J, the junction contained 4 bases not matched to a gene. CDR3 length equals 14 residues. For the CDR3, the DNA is TGTGCCAGTAGTATACAGGGGGCTCATAATGAGCAGTTCTTC. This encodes CASSIQGAHNEQFF. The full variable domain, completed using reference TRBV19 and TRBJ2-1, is DGGITQSPKYLFRKEGQNVTLSCEQNLNHDAMYWYRQDPGQGLRLIYYSQIVNDFQKGDIAEGYSVSREKKESFPLTVTSAQKNPTAFYLCASSIQGAHNEQFFGPGTRLTVL.

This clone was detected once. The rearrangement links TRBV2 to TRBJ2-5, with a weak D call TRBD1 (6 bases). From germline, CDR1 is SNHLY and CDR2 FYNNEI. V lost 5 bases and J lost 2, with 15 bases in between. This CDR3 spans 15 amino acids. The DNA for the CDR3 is TGTGCCAGCAGTTCGGACAGAAGAAAACAAGAGACCCAGTACTTC. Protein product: CASSSDRRKQETQYF. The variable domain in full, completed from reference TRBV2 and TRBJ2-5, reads EPEVTQTPSHQVTQMGQEVILRCVPISNHLYFYWYRQILGQKVEFLVSFYNNEISEKSEIFDDQFSVERPDGSNFTLKIRSTKLEDSAMYFCASSSDRRKQETQYFGPGTRLLVL.

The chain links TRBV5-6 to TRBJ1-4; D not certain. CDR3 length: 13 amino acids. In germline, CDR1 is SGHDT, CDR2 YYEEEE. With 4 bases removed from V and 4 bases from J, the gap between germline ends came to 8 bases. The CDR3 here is CASSVSVNEKLFF. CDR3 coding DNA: TGTGCCAGCAGCGTCAGTGTTAATGAAAAACTGTTTTTT.

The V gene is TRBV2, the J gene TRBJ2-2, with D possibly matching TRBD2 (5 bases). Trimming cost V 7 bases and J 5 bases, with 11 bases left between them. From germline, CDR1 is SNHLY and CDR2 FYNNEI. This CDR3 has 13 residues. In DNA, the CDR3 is TGTGCCAGCATGGCTAGCCGAACCGGGGAGCTGTTTTTT. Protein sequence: CASMASRTGELFF.

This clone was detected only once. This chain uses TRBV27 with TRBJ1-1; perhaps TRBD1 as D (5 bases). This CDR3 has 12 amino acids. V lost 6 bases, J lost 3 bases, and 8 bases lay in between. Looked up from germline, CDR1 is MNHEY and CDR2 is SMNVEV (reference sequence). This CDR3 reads CASRSRDTEAFF. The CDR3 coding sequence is TGTGCCAGCAGAAGCAGGGACACTGAAGCTTTCTTT.

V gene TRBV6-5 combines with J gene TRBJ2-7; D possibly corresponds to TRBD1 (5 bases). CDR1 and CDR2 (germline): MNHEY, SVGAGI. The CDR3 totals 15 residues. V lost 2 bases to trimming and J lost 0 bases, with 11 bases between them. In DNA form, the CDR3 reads TGTGCCAGCAGTTACGAGTGGGGCCCCTCCTACGAGCAGTACTTC. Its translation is CASSYEWGPSYEQYF.

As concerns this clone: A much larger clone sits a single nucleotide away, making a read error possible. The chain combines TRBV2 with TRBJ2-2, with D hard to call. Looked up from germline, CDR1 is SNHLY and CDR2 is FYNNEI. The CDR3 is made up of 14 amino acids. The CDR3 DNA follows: TGTGCCAACAGTGAGACTGCCCCGGTCGGGGAGCTGTTTTTT. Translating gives CANSETAPVGELFF.

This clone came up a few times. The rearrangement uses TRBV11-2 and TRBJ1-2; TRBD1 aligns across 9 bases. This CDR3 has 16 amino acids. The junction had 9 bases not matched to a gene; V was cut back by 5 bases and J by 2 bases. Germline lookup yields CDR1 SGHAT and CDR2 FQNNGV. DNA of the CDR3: TGTGCCAGCAGCCCTTACAGCGGACAGGGGAACTATGGCTACACCTTC. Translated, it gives CASSPYSGQGNYGYTF.